The clone carrying this TCR beta chain was detected ten times or more. The antigen is not known. These data are taken from a study of T cells in Graves' hyperthyroidism and ophthalmopathy. The study, taken as a whole, reports: The model identified upcoming ophthalmopathy a median 6.5 months ahead of onset.

CDR1 and CDR2 (germline): DFQATT, SNEGSKA (reference sequence). CDR3 length equals 13 residues. V was clipped by 6 bases and J by 1 base, with 12 bases between them. Graves' hyperthyroidism is called stable when ophthalmopathy does not progress within 18 months. In patients aged 18 to 65, hyperthyroidism was newly diagnosed, with duration under 2 months. What was amplified from RNA transcripts were TCR beta CDR3 regions. Carried out on the TCR CDR3, a first-round RT-PCR used the HTBI primer set. From the multiplex PCR reads, TCRdb called clonotypes with MiXCR, one entry per CDR3 protein. The sample has 700,000 to 950,000 distinct CDR3 sequences; just over 35% are singletons.

The source is a woman aged 40 to 50 with Graves' hyperthyroidism. J is TRBJ2-5 and V is TRBV20-1; no clear D. Source material: blood. CDR3 in amino acids: CSALQGSQETQYF. The CDR3, as DNA: TGCAGTGCCCTTCAAGGTAGCCAAGAGACCCAGTACTTC.